This T cell receptor (beta chain) was recorded in a study of shared clonotypes between healthy human individuals. The CDR3 length is 15 residues. The germline V gene has CDR1 SGDLS and CDR2 YYNGEE. The germline V and J ends were trimmed by 0 bases and 4 bases, with 12 bases remaining between them. On this clone: The antigen is not known.

Broader study findings: Shared clonotypes: 4.5% to 6.5% naive CD4, under 4% naive CD8, about 2.4% memory CD4, 0.4% to 0.45% memory CD8. Compared with memory subsets, naive subsets generally had larger estimated richness.

Researchers ran the assay at a deep level. Sequencing was performed with immunoSEQ multiplex PCR; in TCRdb, only in-frame clones are kept and a portion is missing. The table has roughly 1,500,000 clones, 95% to 99% seen once; the top ten hold roughly 0.45%. The healthy adult donors were HIV-negative and reported no recent acute infections or vaccinations. The clonotype comes from a man aged 25 to 40 in good health. The V gene is TRBV9, the J gene TRBJ2-3, with unresolved D. Specimen: naive CD4+ T cells sorted from blood. Subset: CD45RA+ positively selected. The chain's CDR3 is CASSVAGVYPDTQYF. In DNA, the CDR3 is TGTGCCAGCAGCGTAGCAGGAGTGTACCCAGATACGCAGTATTTT.